Presented here are 23 T cell receptor beta chains from one specimen sequenced in a study of T cells after yellow fever vaccination. One entry per CDR3 protein results from TCRdb running MiXCR on the 5' RACE reads. The repertoire holds 400,000 or so distinct CDR3 sequences, with 18% as singletons. The sequencing here drew on PBMCs, taken before the yellow fever booster vaccination. These TCRs come from a man aged 18 to 35 who received the YFV17D yellow fever vaccine.

CDR3: CASSEAVDRGPGYTF. As DNA, the CDR3 is TGTGCCAGCAGTGAAGCGGTGGACAGGGGGCCTGGCTACACCTTC. The chain carries TRBV6-1 and TRBJ1-2, with 11 bases fitting TRBD1. The CDR3 spans 15 residues. CDR1 is MNHNS and CDR2 is SASEGT in the germline V gene. Unmatched junction bases numbered 4, after V lost 0 bases and J lost 7 bases.

At least ten counts were recorded for this clonotype. V is TRBV18 and J is TRBJ2-5; the D gene is possibly TRBD2 (6 bases). Germline lookup yields CDR1 KGHSH and CDR2 LQKENI. The CDR3 loop spans 16 amino acids. Trimming cost V 0 bases and J 7 bases, with 18 bases left between them. The CDR3 bases are TGTGCCAGCTCACCACCGAACGGGGGATCCGAGGGGACCCAGTACTTC. This sequence encodes CASSPPNGGSEGTQYF.

The rearrangement uses TRBV7-2 and TRBJ1-2; D perhaps matches TRBD1 (5 bases). The V end was cut by 1 base, the J end by 4 bases, with 10 bases between. This CDR3 spans 14 amino acids. The germline gives CDR1 SGHTA, CDR2 FQGNSA. The CDR3 loop reads CASSLGVRGYGYTF. In DNA, the CDR3 is TGTGCCAGCAGCTTAGGAGTGAGGGGCTATGGCTACACCTTC.

A word on this clonotype: Because the CDR3 is missing its conserved closing phenylalanine or tryptophan, this is likely a read error. The chain uses TRBV15 and TRBJ2-7; TRBD2 matches 8 bases. V lost 1 base and J lost 3; bases outside the gene matches: 5. The V gene's germline CDR1 is LNHNV and CDR2 YYDKDF (reference sequence). The length of the CDR3 is 15 residues. CDR3 protein: CATSRARGGNYEQYA. Here the CDR3 DNA reads TGTGCCACCAGCAGAGCTCGGGGGGGGAACTACGAGCAGTACGCC.

The J gene is TRBJ1-5, the V gene TRBV7-2; no clear D gene. Germline CDR1 is SGHTA and CDR2 is FQGNSA. V was cut by 2 bases and J by 3 bases, with 11 bases left in between. The CDR3 has 15 amino acids. CDR3 DNA: TGTGCCAGCAGCTTAAGATCTGCGATCAATCAGCCCCAGCATTTT. Its protein product is CASSLRSAINQPQHF.

The chain is built from TRBV9 and TRBJ2-7; no reliable D call. CDR3 length: 13 amino acids. Germline V gene data show CDR1 as SGDLS and CDR2 as YYNGEE. V was cut by 0 bases and J by 3 bases, with 7 bases left in between. The CDR3 nucleotides are TGTGCCAGCAGCGTAGATTTTGGCTACGAGCAGTACTTC. This gives the protein CASSVDFGYEQYF.

This chain links TRBV4-2 with TRBJ1-4; D unclear. The V end lost 0 bases, the J end lost 4 bases, and 12 bases lay between the germline ends. In germline, CDR1 is LGHNA, CDR2 YNFKEQ. This CDR3 is built from 16 residues. The CDR3, as DNA: TGTGCCAGCAGCCAAGAGTCGGGAACGGGTAATGAAAAACTGTTTTTT. It codes for CASSQESGTGNEKLFF.

The chain carries TRBV4-3 and TRBJ2-7, with 7 nucleotides matching TRBD2. CDR1 and CDR2 from the germline V gene are LGHNA and YSLEER. This CDR3 is 15 amino acids long. Germline trimming cut 0 bases from V and 6 bases from J; bases unmatched to any gene: 8. The CDR3, as DNA: TGCGCCAGCAGCCAAGATGGGGGACTATTTACCGAGCAGTACTTC. This translates into CASSQDGGLFTEQYF.

This clonotype showed up just a few times. The rearrangement links TRBV18 to TRBJ2-5; TRBD2 might be the D (5 bases). The V gene's germline CDR1 is KGHSH and CDR2 LQKENI. The V end was cut by 2 bases, the J end by 5 bases, with 15 bases between. The CDR3 consists of 15 residues. DNA for the CDR3: TGTGCCAGCTCACCAATGGGAGCTGCAAGGGAGACCCAGTACTTC. Its translation is CASSPMGAARETQYF.

This clonotype turned up a few times. The gene calls are TRBV5-6 and TRBJ2-2, with D hard to call. Between the trimmed V and J ends, which lost 1 base and 9 bases, there was a span of 13 bases. CDR1 and CDR2 from the germline V gene are SGHDT and YYEEEE. The CDR3 is made up of 14 amino acids. The CDR3 DNA reads TGTGCCAGCAGCTTGCCGGTCGAGGCAAGGGAGCTGTTTTTT. Protein sequence: CASSLPVEARELFF.

This clonotype has just a few counts. The V call is TRBV20-1, the J call TRBJ2-3; D unresolved. With 4 bases removed from V and 2 bases from J, the gap between germline ends came to 16 bases. CDR3 length: 15 residues. The germline CDR1 and CDR2 sequences are DFQATT and SNEGSKA (reference sequence). The CDR3 nucleotides read TGCAGTGCTATGGGTTCGGAGAGTTCCACAGATACGCAGTATTTT. Its translation: CSAMGSESSTDTQYF.

V usage is TRBV6-4 and J usage is TRBJ1-1; D gene unclear. V was pared by 4 bases and J by 1 base, with 10 bases between. The CDR3 is 14 amino acids. Germline V CDR1 and CDR2: MRHNA, SNTAGT. The CDR3, as DNA: TGTGCCAGCAGTGGATCGCCGGGGAACACTGAAGCTTTCTTT. This gives the protein CASSGSPGNTEAFF.

This clonotype was detected a few times. V is TRBV5-4 and J is TRBJ2-7; D may match TRBD1 or TRBD2 (6 bases each). Germline V CDR1 and CDR2: SGHNT, YYREEE (reference sequence). The ends were cut back, 4 bases at V and 6 bases at J, with 20 bases in the middle. There are 15 residues in the CDR3. The CDR3 region is CASSPEGGDRPEQYF. CDR3 nucleotide sequence: TGTGCCAGCAGCCCGGAGGGGGGCGACCGGCCCGAGCAGTACTTC.

This clonotype was counted once. The genes are TRBV18 and TRBJ1-1; D possibly corresponds to TRBD1 (5 bases). Germline loops: CDR1 KGHSH, CDR2 LQKENI. The CDR3 sequence is 15 residues long. The V gene lost 1 base and the J gene lost 6 bases, with 15 bases spanning the gap. CDR3 sequence: CASSPLEGWIAEAFF. Here the CDR3 DNA reads TGTGCCAGCTCACCACTTGAGGGGTGGATCGCTGAAGCTTTCTTT.

This chain connects TRBV5-6 to TRBJ1-1, with D hard to call. Germline V lookup: CDR1 SGHDT, CDR2 YYEEEE. V was trimmed by 0 bases and J by 6 bases, leaving 15 bases between them. This CDR3 has 15 amino acids. This chain's CDR3 is CASSLGVSPAPEAFF. CDR3 nucleotide sequence: TGTGCCAGCAGCTTGGGTGTGTCCCCGGCCCCTGAAGCTTTCTTT.

The CDR3 here is CASSVQQGQRVRNTEAFF. The CDR3 DNA sequence: TGTGCCAGCAGCGTCCAACAGGGACAGCGTGTGAGGAACACTGAAGCTTTCTTT. The chain links TRBV9 to TRBJ1-1; 7 nucleotides agree with TRBD1. With 2 bases clipped from V and 1 base from J, the junction kept 14 bases outside the gene matches. CDR3 length: 18 residues. CDR1 SGDLS and CDR2 YYNGEE come from the germline V gene.

This clonotype was counted between two and nine times. This sequence joins TRBV5-5 and TRBJ2-7, with D perhaps being TRBD1 or TRBD2 (6 bases each). CDR3 size: 15 residues. Per the germline V gene, CDR1 is SGHKS and CDR2 is YYEKEE (reference sequence). Trimming took off 0 bases at V and 2 bases at J, with 12 bases between the two ends. The DNA of the CDR3 is TGTGCCAGCAGCTTGGTTCCGGGGGCAACCTACGAGCAGTACGTC. Amino acids: CASSLVPGATYEQYV.

This chain joins TRBV5-1 and TRBJ2-1; TRBD2 aligns across 7 bases. The germline V gene has CDR1 SGHRS and CDR2 YFSETQ. The CDR3 is 14 residues long. The V gene end was trimmed by 7 bases and the J gene end by 0 bases; junction bases not matched to a gene: 4. The CDR3 reads CASGEGSSYNEQFF. The CDR3 DNA is TGCGCCAGCGGGGAGGGGAGCTCCTACAATGAGCAGTTCTTC.

The chain uses TRBV2 and TRBJ2-5; 7 nucleotides agree with TRBD2. Germline loops: CDR1 SNHLY, CDR2 FYNNEI. V dropped 1 base and J dropped 7; count of bases not matched to a gene: 3. The CDR3 sequence is 13 residues long. In DNA, the CDR3 is TGTGCCAGCAGTGAAGAGAGGGAGGGGACCCAGTACTTC. It encodes CASSEEREGTQYF.

The chain joins TRBV24-1 to TRBJ2-7; TRBD1 might be the D (5 bases). This CDR3 is 13 amino acids long. Germline V lookup: CDR1 KGHDR, CDR2 SFDVKD. V was shortened by 10 bases and J by 1 base, with 13 bases between the two germline ends. CDR3 sequence: CATPNRQSYEQYF. The CDR3 bases are TGTGCCACTCCGAACCGACAGTCCTACGAGCAGTACTTC.

This clonotype showed up just a few times. V and J are TRBV5-5 and TRBJ2-3; 7 positions agree with TRBD1. CDR1 and CDR2 (germline): SGHKS, YYEKEE (reference sequence). The CDR3 is made up of 17 amino acids. The ends lost 3 bases at V and 1 base at J; junction bases unmatched: 11. DNA for the CDR3: TGTGCCAGCAGCTCCGGTCCCAGGACAGGAGGCACAGATACGCAGTATTTT. As protein: CASSSGPRTGGTDTQYF.

The V call is TRBV7-3, the J call TRBJ2-6; D possibly uses TRBD1 or TRBD2 (5 bases each). This CDR3 spans 16 amino acids. The V gene's germline CDR1 is SGHTA and CDR2 FQGTGA. Trimming took off 5 bases at V and 0 bases at J, with 11 bases between the two ends. The CDR3 DNA sequence: TGTGCCAGCAGCCCCTCCGGGACCTCTGGGGCCAACGTCCTGACTTTC. Translated, it gives CASSPSGTSGANVLTF.

This clonotype was observed a few times. The gene calls are TRBV6-6 and TRBJ2-1; D is uncertain. This CDR3 is 16 amino acids long. Between the trimmed V and J ends, which lost 2 bases and 5 bases, there was a span of 16 bases. Germline V CDR1 and CDR2: MNHNY, SVGAGI (reference sequence). CDR3: CASSYSLGVRNNEQFF. CDR3 sequence (DNA): TGTGCCAGCAGTTACAGTCTCGGCGTACGGAACAATGAGCAGTTCTTC.